A selection of T cell receptor beta chains follows, all from one sample in a study of CD8 T cells in Susac syndrome. TCRdb re-called the immunoSEQ multiplex PCR reads through MiXCR, storing one row per CDR3 protein. Of about 210,000 distinct CDR3 sequences in the sample, about 95% were seen once. Sequencing used CD4+ T cells from PBMCs. These receptors originate from a human donor with multiple sclerosis. Both conserved end residues are part of each CDR3. A D gene is named only where the DNA matches it firmly. Clone size, where shown, is once, few, many, or a class for clones that have expanded.

v_gene: TRBV25-1; j_gene: TRBJ2-7; abundance: once; d_gene: NA; CDR3nt: TGTGCCAGCAGTGAATTGACAGGTAGCGAGCAGTACTTC; CDR3aa: CASSELTGSEQYF
v_gene: TRBV2; j_gene: TRBJ2-5; abundance: NA; d_gene: TRBD2; CDR3nt: TGTGCCAGCAGGATAGCGGGAGATCAAGAGACCCAGTACTTC; CDR3aa: CASRIAGDQETQYF
v_gene: TRBV24-1; j_gene: TRBJ2-1; abundance: NA; d_gene: NA; CDR3nt: TGTGCCACCAGTGACAGTGGCGCCCACCCGGGCAATGAGCAGTTCTTC; CDR3aa: CATSDSGAHPGNEQFF
v_gene: TRBV3-1; j_gene: TRBJ1-2; abundance: NA; d_gene: NA; CDR3nt: TGTGCCAGCAGCTTGCGGGCTCAGAATGGCTACACCTTC; CDR3aa: CASSLRAQNGYTF
v_gene: TRBV7-9; j_gene: TRBJ2-5; abundance: NA; d_gene: NA; CDR3nt: TGTGCCAGCAGCGGCCGCTCGGTAGCCGGGGAGACCCAGTACTTC; CDR3aa: CASSGRSVAGETQYF
v_gene: TRBV28; j_gene: TRBJ1-2; abundance: NA; d_gene: NA; CDR3nt: TGTGCCAGCAGACAATTTGGTCTCGCCGGCTACACCTTC; CDR3aa: CASRQFGLAGYTF
v_gene: TRBV24-1; j_gene: TRBJ2-1; abundance: NA; d_gene: TRBD1; CDR3nt: TGTGCCACCAGTGATGGGGCAGGGGGCGCTGAGCAGTTCTTC; CDR3aa: CATSDGAGGAEQFF
v_gene: TRBV10-3; j_gene: TRBJ1-1; abundance: NA; d_gene: NA; CDR3nt: TGTGCCATCAGCGACAGGACAAGTCGCACTTTCTTT; CDR3aa: CAISDRTSRTFF
v_gene: TRBV20-1; j_gene: TRBJ1-5; abundance: once; d_gene: TRBD1; CDR3nt: TGCAGTGCTAGAGCCGACAGGGTCAATCAGCCCCAGCATTTT; CDR3aa: CSARADRVNQPQHF
v_gene: TRBV7-9; j_gene: TRBJ1-1; abundance: NA; d_gene: NA; CDR3nt: TGTGCCAGCAGCTTAAGGGGTATGAACACTGAAGCTTTCTTT; CDR3aa: CASSLRGMNTEAFF
v_gene: TRBV4-2; j_gene: TRBJ2-1; abundance: NA; d_gene: TRBD2; CDR3nt: TGTGCCAGCAGCCAGGCGACTAGCGGGAGCTGGGATGAGCAGTTCTTC; CDR3aa: CASSQATSGSWDEQFF
v_gene: TRBV6-1; j_gene: TRBJ2-1; abundance: NA; d_gene: TRBD1; CDR3nt: TGTGCCAGCAGTGACAGGGACAGGGATCGCGGTGAGCAGTTCTTC; CDR3aa: CASSDRDRDRGEQFF
v_gene: TRBV11-1; j_gene: TRBJ2-2; abundance: NA; d_gene: NA; CDR3nt: TGTGCCAGCAGCTCCCTAAGGAAGAACACCGGGGAGCTGTTTTTT; CDR3aa: CASSSLRKNTGELFF
v_gene: TRBV4-1; j_gene: TRBJ1-2; abundance: NA; d_gene: TRBD1; CDR3nt: TGCGCCAGCAGCCAAGAGACAGGGGTAGGCTACACCTTC; CDR3aa: CASSQETGVGYTF
v_gene: TRBV20-1; j_gene: TRBJ2-2; abundance: NA; d_gene: NA; CDR3nt: TGCAGTGCTAGAGATCCCTCGGGGACCGGGGAGCTGTTTTTT; CDR3aa: CSARDPSGTGELFF
v_gene: TRBV20-1; j_gene: TRBJ1-5; abundance: NA; d_gene: NA; CDR3nt: TGCAGTGTGCGGGGGGGCGATCAGCCCCAGCATTTT; CDR3aa: CSVRGGDQPQHF
v_gene: TRBV20-1; j_gene: TRBJ2-7; abundance: NA; d_gene: TRBD2; CDR3nt: TGCAGTGCTAGAGGAGCGGGGACTTCCGGGCAGTACTTC; CDR3aa: CSARGAGTSGQYF
v_gene: TRBV5-1; j_gene: TRBJ1-2; abundance: NA; d_gene: NA; CDR3nt: TGCGCCAGCAGCTTGATTCCGAACCCTAACTATGGCTACACCTTC; CDR3aa: CASSLIPNPNYGYTF
v_gene: TRBV7-2; j_gene: TRBJ1-5; abundance: NA; d_gene: NA; CDR3nt: TGTGCCAGCAGCTTATTAGGCCGTAATCAGCCCCAGCATTTT; CDR3aa: CASSLLGRNQPQHF
v_gene: TRBV29-1; j_gene: TRBJ1-1; abundance: NA; d_gene: TRBD1; CDR3nt: TGCAGCGCCCGACAGGGAAACCCCACTGAAGCTTTCTTT; CDR3aa: CSARQGNPTEAFF
v_gene: TRBV20-1; j_gene: TRBJ1-5; abundance: NA; d_gene: NA; CDR3nt: TGCAGTGCTACTCCCAGAACCGGGACAACTCAGCCCCAGCATTTT; CDR3aa: CSATPRTGTTQPQHF
v_gene: TRBV11-2; j_gene: TRBJ2-7; abundance: NA; d_gene: NA; CDR3nt: TGTGCCAGCAGCTCCAATACAGGGAACTACGAGCAGTACTTC; CDR3aa: CASSSNTGNYEQYF
v_gene: TRBV7-2; j_gene: TRBJ2-6; abundance: NA; d_gene: TRBD1; CDR3nt: TGTGCCAGCAGCGGACAGGGACTTGGTGGGGCCAACGTCCTGACTTTC; CDR3aa: CASSGQGLGGANVLTF
v_gene: TRBV4-1; j_gene: TRBJ2-5; abundance: NA; d_gene: NA; CDR3nt: TGCGCCAGCAGCCAAGAAGGGGGTACGCAAGAGACCCAGTACTTC; CDR3aa: CASSQEGGTQETQYF
v_gene: TRBV27; j_gene: TRBJ2-5; abundance: NA; d_gene: NA; CDR3nt: TGTGCCAGCAGTACAACTAGGAGGGGTTTTCGGGAGACCCAGTACTTC; CDR3aa: CASSTTRRGFRETQYF
v_gene: TRBV5-4; j_gene: TRBJ1-1; abundance: NA; d_gene: TRBD1; CDR3nt: TGTGCCAGCAGCTTGGATATGTTGACAGGGGGTAGGTTCACTGAAGCTTTCTTT; CDR3aa: CASSLDMLTGGRFTEAFF
v_gene: TRBV5-1; j_gene: TRBJ2-5; abundance: NA; d_gene: NA; CDR3nt: TGCGCCAGCAGACCCTTAGCGGAGTGGCGGGAGACCCAGTACTTC; CDR3aa: CASRPLAEWRETQYF
v_gene: TRBV5-1; j_gene: TRBJ2-3; abundance: NA; d_gene: NA; CDR3nt: TGCGCCAGCAGCTTCGGCGGGGTAGGGTCAGATACGCAGTATTTT; CDR3aa: CASSFGGVGSDTQYF
v_gene: TRBV25-1; j_gene: TRBJ2-5; abundance: NA; d_gene: NA; CDR3nt: TGTGCCAGCGGCGAGAGGGGGAGGGAGACCCAGTACTTC; CDR3aa: CASGERGRETQYF
v_gene: TRBV6-5; j_gene: TRBJ2-2; abundance: NA; d_gene: NA; CDR3nt: TGTGCCAGCAGTTACGGCTGGCTAGCGATTGCCGGGGAGCTGTTTTTT; CDR3aa: CASSYGWLAIAGELFF
v_gene: TRBV29-1; j_gene: TRBJ2-7; abundance: NA; d_gene: NA; CDR3nt: TGCAGCGTTGGACGAAGCTACGAGCAGTACTTC; CDR3aa: CSVGRSYEQYF
v_gene: TRBV12-3/TRBV12-4; j_gene: TRBJ1-1; abundance: NA; d_gene: TRBD1; CDR3nt: TGTGCCAGCAGTCCATGGACAGGGATTGATAGCACTGAAGCTTTCTTT; CDR3aa: CASSPWTGIDSTEAFF
v_gene: TRBV14; j_gene: TRBJ2-6; abundance: once; d_gene: NA; CDR3nt: TGTGCCAGCAGCCAAGGGGGACATGGGGCCAACGTCCTGACTTTC; CDR3aa: CASSQGGHGANVLTF
v_gene: TRBV30; j_gene: TRBJ2-2; abundance: NA; d_gene: NA; CDR3nt: TGTGCCTGGAGGGCCCCGGGAGAAGCGCCCGGGGAGCTGTTTTTT; CDR3aa: CAWRAPGEAPGELFF
v_gene: TRBV3-1; j_gene: TRBJ2-7; abundance: NA; d_gene: NA; CDR3nt: TGTGCCAGCAGCTACCGGGCCGGACCGGGCGAGCAGTACTTC; CDR3aa: CASSYRAGPGEQYF
v_gene: TRBV30; j_gene: TRBJ1-2; abundance: NA; d_gene: TRBD1; CDR3nt: TGTGCCTGGAACCGACAGGGGGGAAGATCGGGCTACACCTTC; CDR3aa: CAWNRQGGRSGYTF
v_gene: TRBV7-9; j_gene: TRBJ1-2; abundance: NA; d_gene: TRBD1; CDR3nt: TGTGCCAGCAGCTTTCGCCCGAATGGGCAGGGGGCGTTCGACTATGGCTACACCTTC; CDR3aa: CASSFRPNGQGAFDYGYTF
v_gene: TRBV5-1; j_gene: TRBJ2-7; abundance: NA; d_gene: NA; CDR3nt: TGCGCCAGCAGCTTGATAAGGGGGAAGGCCTACGAGCAGTACTTC; CDR3aa: CASSLIRGKAYEQYF
v_gene: TRBV20-1; j_gene: TRBJ2-7; abundance: NA; d_gene: NA; CDR3nt: TGCAGTGCTAGAAGGTTCGTACTGCCCAACGAGCAGTACTTC; CDR3aa: CSARRFVLPNEQYF
v_gene: TRBV29-1; j_gene: TRBJ2-1; abundance: NA; d_gene: NA; CDR3nt: TGCAGCGACGTCAGGGTTTGGAATGAGCAGTTCTTC; CDR3aa: CSDVRVWNEQFF
v_gene: TRBV20-1; j_gene: TRBJ2-7; abundance: NA; d_gene: TRBD1; CDR3nt: TGCAGTGCTAGATGGACAGGGCAAAACGAGCAGTACTTC; CDR3aa: CSARWTGQNEQYF
v_gene: TRBV5-1; j_gene: TRBJ2-3; abundance: NA; d_gene: NA; CDR3nt: TGCGCCAGCAGCTGGAGGGGACAGACATCCACAGATACGCAGTATTTT; CDR3aa: CASSWRGQTSTDTQYF
v_gene: TRBV28; j_gene: TRBJ2-7; abundance: NA; d_gene: NA; CDR3nt: TGTGCCAGCAGCCCCGCGGGCGGGGGCCGTTACGAGCAGTACTTC; CDR3aa: CASSPAGGGRYEQYF
v_gene: TRBV24-1; j_gene: TRBJ1-2; abundance: NA; d_gene: NA; CDR3nt: TGTGCCACCAGTGACAGGACCTCCAACTATGGCTACACCTTC; CDR3aa: CATSDRTSNYGYTF
v_gene: TRBV6-5; j_gene: TRBJ1-4; abundance: NA; d_gene: NA; CDR3nt: TGTGCCAGCAGTTACTCGGTTCTTGCGGAAAAACTGTTTTTT; CDR3aa: CASSYSVLAEKLFF
v_gene: TRBV14; j_gene: TRBJ2-7; abundance: NA; d_gene: NA; CDR3nt: TGTGCCAGCAGCCAAGAAGCCTGGGCAGGCGAGCAGTACTTC; CDR3aa: CASSQEAWAGEQYF
v_gene: TRBV27; j_gene: TRBJ2-5; abundance: NA; d_gene: NA; CDR3nt: TGTGCCAGCAGTTCACCCGAGCGGAGTCAACCCCAGTACTTC; CDR3aa: CASSSPERSQPQYF
v_gene: TRBV30; j_gene: TRBJ2-1; abundance: NA; d_gene: NA; CDR3nt: TGTGCCTGGGTACGCGGACCTAGCAGTTACAATGAGCAGTTCTTC; CDR3aa: CAWVRGPSSYNEQFF
v_gene: TRBV9; j_gene: TRBJ2-2; abundance: once; d_gene: NA; CDR3nt: TGTGCCAGCAGCTCAATAAGCGCAAACACCGGGGAGCTGTTTTTT; CDR3aa: CASSSISANTGELFF